This T cell receptor (beta chain) was recovered during a study of blood T cell repertoires in COVID-19. Study context: Samples came from the United States, Italy and Spain, spanning acute and convalescent COVID-19. The cDNA or gDNA used as material had been derived from T cells, B-cell-depleted T cells, or PBMCs.

As processed by the authors: Amplification of reference gene primers provided the estimated nucleated cell counts. Measured with immunoSEQ multiplex PCR; TCRdb has only the in-frame clones, and not every one. D and trimming were read from the DNA, whereas the V and J calls and clone size are those reported in that table. The table shows some 70,000 clones, with approximately 92% occurring only once. Germline CDR1 and CDR2: KGHSH and LQKENI. J lost 8 bases, V lost 3 bases, and 14 bases had no gene match. The CDR3 has 17 residues. The chain is built from TRBV18 and TRBJ2-1; 9 bases agree with TRBD2. The receptor's source is a man aged 50 to 60 with acute or convalescent COVID-19. Input material: peripheral blood. CDR3 loop: CASSPTTGTSHMDEQFF. CDR3 DNA sequence: TGTGCCAGCTCACCGACCACCGGGACTAGCCACATGGATGAGCAGTTCTTC.